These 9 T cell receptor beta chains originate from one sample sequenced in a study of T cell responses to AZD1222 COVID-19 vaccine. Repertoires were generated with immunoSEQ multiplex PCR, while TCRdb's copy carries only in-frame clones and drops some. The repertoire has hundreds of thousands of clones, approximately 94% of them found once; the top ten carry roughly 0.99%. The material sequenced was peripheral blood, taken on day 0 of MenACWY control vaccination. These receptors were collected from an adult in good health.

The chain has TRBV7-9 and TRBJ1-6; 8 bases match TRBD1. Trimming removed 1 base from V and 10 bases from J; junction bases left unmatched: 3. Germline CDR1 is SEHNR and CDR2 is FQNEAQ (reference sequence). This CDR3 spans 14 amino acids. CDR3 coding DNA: TGTGCCAGCAGCTTAGGGACAGGGCACTCACCCCTCCACTTT. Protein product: CASSLGTGHSPLHF.

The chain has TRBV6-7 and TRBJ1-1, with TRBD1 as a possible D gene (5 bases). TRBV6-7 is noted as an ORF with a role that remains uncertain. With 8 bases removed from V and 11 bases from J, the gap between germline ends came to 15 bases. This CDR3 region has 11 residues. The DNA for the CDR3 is TGTGCCAGCGCCAGCTTAGCAGGGGCTTTCTTT. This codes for CASASLAGAFF.

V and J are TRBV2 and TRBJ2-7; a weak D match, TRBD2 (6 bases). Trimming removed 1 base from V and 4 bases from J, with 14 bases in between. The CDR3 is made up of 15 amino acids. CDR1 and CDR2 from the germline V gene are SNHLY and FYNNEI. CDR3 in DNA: TGTGCCAGCAGTGAAGGGGGACTTACCGCTTACGAGCAGTACTTC. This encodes CASSEGGLTAYEQYF. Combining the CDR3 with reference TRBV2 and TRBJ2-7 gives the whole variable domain EPEVTQTPSHQVTQMGQEVILRCVPISNHLYFYWYRQILGQKVEFLVSFYNNEISEKSEIFDDQFSVERPDGSNFTLKIRSTKLEDSAMYFCASSEGGLTAYEQYFGPGTRLTVT.

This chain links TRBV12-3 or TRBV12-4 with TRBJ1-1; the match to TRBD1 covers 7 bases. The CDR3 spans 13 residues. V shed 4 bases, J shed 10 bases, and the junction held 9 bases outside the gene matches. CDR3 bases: TGTGCCAGCAGTTCGCCCGACAGGGTGGGAGCTTTCTTT. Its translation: CASSSPDRVGAFF.

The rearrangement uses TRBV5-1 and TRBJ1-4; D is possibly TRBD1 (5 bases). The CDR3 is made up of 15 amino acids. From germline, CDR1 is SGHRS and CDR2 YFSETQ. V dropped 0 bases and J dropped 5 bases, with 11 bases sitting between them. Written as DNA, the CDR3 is TGCGCCAGCAGCTTGGCCGGGGCGATAAATGAAAAACTGTTTTTT. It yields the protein CASSLAGAINEKLFF. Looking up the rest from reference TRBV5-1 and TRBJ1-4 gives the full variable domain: KAGVTQTPRYLIKTRGQQVTLSCSPISGHRSVSWYQQTPGQGLQFLFEYFSETQRNKGNFPGRFSGRQFSNSRSEMNVSTLELGDSALYLCASSLAGAINEKLFFGSGTQLSVL.

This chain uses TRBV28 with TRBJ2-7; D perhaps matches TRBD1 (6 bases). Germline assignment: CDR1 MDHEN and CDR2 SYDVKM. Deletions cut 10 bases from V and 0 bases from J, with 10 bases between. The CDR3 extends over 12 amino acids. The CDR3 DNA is TGTGCCATTAACAGGGACTCCTACGAGCAGTACTTC. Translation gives CAINRDSYEQYF.

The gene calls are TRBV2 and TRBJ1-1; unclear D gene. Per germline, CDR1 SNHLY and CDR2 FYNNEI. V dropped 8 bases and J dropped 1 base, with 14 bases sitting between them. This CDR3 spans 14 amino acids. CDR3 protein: CASYLERSNTEAFF. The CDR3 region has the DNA TGTGCCAGCTATCTAGAGAGGTCGAACACTGAAGCTTTCTTT.

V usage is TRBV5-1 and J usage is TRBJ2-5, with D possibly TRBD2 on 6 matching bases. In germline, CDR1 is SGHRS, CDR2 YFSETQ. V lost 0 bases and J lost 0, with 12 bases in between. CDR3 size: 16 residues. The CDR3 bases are TGCGCCAGCAGCTTGGCCCTGGGGGGTTACCAAGAGACCCAGTACTTC. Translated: CASSLALGGYQETQYF.

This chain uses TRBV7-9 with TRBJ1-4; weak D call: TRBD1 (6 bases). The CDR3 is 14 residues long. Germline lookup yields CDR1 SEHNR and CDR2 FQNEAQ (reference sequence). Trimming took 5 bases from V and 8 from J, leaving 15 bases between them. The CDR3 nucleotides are TGTGCCAGCAGCCCCCGGGACAATCCAGAAAAACTGTTTTTT. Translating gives CASSPRDNPEKLFF.